The 11 T cell receptor beta chains given below trace back to one sample, sequenced in a study of PD-1 blockade in classical Hodgkin lymphoma. Produced via immunoSEQ multiplex PCR; TCRdb's table is partial and in-frame only. The table records more than 15,000 clones, just under 80% of them present only once. Documented time point: cycle 4 day 1 (C4D1), after 6 weeks of nivolumab. There was relapse after autologous stem cell transplantation in every patient, and there was variation in brentuximab vedotin exposure. Magnetic negative selection was used to purify CD4+ T cells from PBMCs that had been thawed. This material consisted of CD4+ T cells from blood, taken before the fourth cycle of nivolumab. These receptors were obtained from a human donor with classical Hodgkin lymphoma.

This sequence joins TRBV18 and TRBJ2-5; possibly TRBD2 for D (5 bases). The CDR3 has 14 amino acids. The V end was cut by 3 bases, the J end by 1 base, with 9 bases between. Germline CDR1 and CDR2: KGHSH and LQKENI. The CDR3 here is CASSPSEGQETQYF. The CDR3 coding sequence is TGTGCCAGCTCACCGTCTGAGGGCCAAGAGACCCAGTACTTC.

This clone came up once. The genes are TRBV15 and TRBJ2-7; D possibly corresponds to TRBD2 (6 bases). The CDR3 consists of 14 residues. V shed 8 bases and J shed 6 bases, with 20 bases lying between them. Germline loops: CDR1 LNHNV, CDR2 YYDKDF (reference sequence). The CDR3 region has the DNA TGTGCCACCCTAAACGGGGGAGGTAACGGCGAGCAGTACTTC. Amino acids: CATLNGGGNGEQYF.

This clone has just a few counts. Additional DNA sequences in this sample encode the identical CDR3. The V and J genes are TRBV2 and TRBJ1-1; maybe TRBD1 (5 bases). Trimming removed 5 bases at V and 1 base at J, with 8 bases between. The CDR3 totals 13 residues. Germline-derived CDR1 and CDR2 are SNHLY and FYNNEI. Here the CDR3 reads CASSQDRNTEAFF. The DNA of the CDR3 is TGTGCCAGCAGTCAAGACAGGAACACTGAAGCTTTCTTT. The variable domain in full, with the rest retrieved from reference TRBV2 and TRBJ1-1, is EPEVTQTPSHQVTQMGQEVILRCVPISNHLYFYWYRQILGQKVEFLVSFYNNEISEKSEIFDDQFSVERPDGSNFTLKIRSTKLEDSAMYFCASSQDRNTEAFFGQGTRLTVV.

V usage is TRBV7-2 and J usage is TRBJ1-4; D might be TRBD1 (6 bases). The length of the CDR3 is 15 residues. Germline-derived CDR1 and CDR2 are SGHTA and FQGNSA. V was shortened by 2 bases and J by 5 bases, with 12 bases between the two germline ends. CDR3 DNA sequence: TGTGCCAGCAGCTTACAGGGGTCACACAATGAAAAACTGTTTTTT. This translates into CASSLQGSHNEKLFF.

The chain links TRBV27 to TRBJ2-3; tentatively, D is TRBD1 or TRBD2 (5 bases each). This CDR3 has 14 residues. The V and J ends lost 3 bases and 7 bases respectively, with 14 bases between them. Germline loops: CDR1 MNHEY, CDR2 SMNVEV (reference sequence). Here the CDR3 reads CASSFGTAVNTQYF. CDR3 nucleotides: TGTGCCAGCAGTTTCGGGACCGCCGTGAATACGCAGTATTTT.

This rearrangement joins TRBV4-1 to TRBJ1-5, with 8 bases matching TRBD1. The CDR3 sequence is 16 residues long. With V trimmed by 5 bases and J by 2 bases, 8 bases remained unmatched. Germline V lookup: CDR1 MGHRA, CDR2 YSYEKL. This CDR3 reads CASSSRQGSGNQPQHF. The CDR3 coding sequence is TGCGCCAGCAGCTCAAGACAGGGGTCGGGCAATCAGCCCCAGCATTTT.

This clone was detected once. The chain carries TRBV2 and TRBJ2-7; 7 bases fit TRBD2. Per germline, CDR1 SNHLY and CDR2 FYNNEI. V lost 6 bases and J lost 7; bases outside the gene matches: 6. The CDR3 covers 12 residues. CDR3 coding DNA: TGTGCCAGCAGCGAACTAGCGAATGAGCAGTACTTC. Protein: CASSELANEQYF.

The genes are TRBV5-8 and TRBJ1-1, with a weak D call TRBD1 (5 bases). The CDR3 is 15 amino acids. The V end lost 2 bases, the J end lost 5 bases, and 16 bases lay between the germline ends. Germline V gene lookup returns CDR1 SGHTS and CDR2 YDEGEE. The CDR3 DNA sequence: TGTGCCAGCAGCTTACGGACAATCATTATGACTGAAGCTTTCTTT. It translates to CASSLRTIIMTEAFF.

V and J are TRBV2 and TRBJ2-7; 8 positions match TRBD1. CDR3 length: 15 residues. Germline CDR1 reads SNHLY; CDR2 reads FYNNEI. V was pared by 2 bases and J by 6 bases, with 9 bases of the junction left unmatched. The CDR3 sequence: CASSESRQGLVEQYF. Written as DNA, the CDR3 is TGTGCCAGCAGTGAATCGAGACAGGGGCTTGTCGAGCAGTACTTC. Supplemented by reference TRBV2 and TRBJ2-7, the full variable domain reads EPEVTQTPSHQVTQMGQEVILRCVPISNHLYFYWYRQILGQKVEFLVSFYNNEISEKSEIFDDQFSVERPDGSNFTLKIRSTKLEDSAMYFCASSESRQGLVEQYFGPGTRLTVT.

The chain couples TRBV14 to TRBJ2-2; possibly TRBD1 for D (6 bases). The V gene lost 2 bases and the J gene lost 4 bases, with 17 bases spanning the gap. The CDR3 has 17 amino acids. CDR1 is SGHDN, CDR2 FVKESK, per germline. The CDR3 DNA follows: TGTGCCAGCAGCCAAATAACAGGGAGTGCGGGCACCGGGGAGCTGTTTTTT. Its protein product is CASSQITGSAGTGELFF.

The chain carries TRBV18 and TRBJ1-3, with D uncertain. Trimming stripped 6 bases from V and 0 bases from J, with 9 bases between. From germline, CDR1 is KGHSH and CDR2 LQKENI. This CDR3 has 14 amino acids. CDR3 sequence (DNA): TGTGCCAGCTCCGATACAGACTCTGGAAACACCATATATTTT. The encoded protein is CASSDTDSGNTIYF.